This T cell receptor beta chain was sequenced in a study of blood T cell repertoires in COVID-19. Study context: There were acute and convalescent COVID-19 samples, and they came from the United States, Italy and Spain. In each case, the material was cDNA or gDNA derived from T cells, B-cell-depleted T cells, or PBMCs.

V was cut by 4 bases and J by 0 bases, with 10 bases left in between. Germline V gives CDR1 SGHTS, CDR2 YDEGEE. CDR3 size: 15 residues. In the original processing: Estimation of nucleated cell counts was performed using reference gene primer amplification. The protocol was immunoSEQ multiplex PCR, while the TCRdb copy is restricted to in-frame clones and leaves out a portion. The V and J calls and clone size come from that table; D and trimming were worked out from the DNA. Found here are 30,000 to 40,000 clones, approximately 90% of them singletons; the top ten hold around 1.8%. V is TRBV5-8 and J is TRBJ2-2; D possibly corresponds to TRBD1 (6 bases). Sequencing used peripheral blood. This clonotype originated in a man between 45 and 60 years old with active or convalescent COVID-19. DNA of the CDR3: TGTGCCAGCAGCCGGGACATTTCGAACACCGGGGAGCTGTTTTTT. Its translation is CASSRDISNTGELFF.